This T cell receptor (beta chain) was obtained from a study of blood T cells in healthy people across ages. This clonotype has just a few counts. Primed by a sample-barcoded 5' primer and a J-beta primer mix, a second PCR proceeded for 7 to 11 cycles. TCRdb used MiXCR to reprocess the 5' RACE reads, holding one entry per CDR3 protein. Seen here are 700,000 or so distinct CDR3 sequences, approximately 40% observed once, and the top ten hold about 32%. At least 6 micrograms of total RNA were extracted per sample. The germline V gene has CDR1 SGHTA and CDR2 FQGNSA. This CDR3 has 14 residues. V lost 5 bases and J lost 2; bases outside the gene matches: 5.

V gene TRBV7-2 combines with J gene TRBJ2-7, with 8 bases aligning to TRBD1. The sequenced sample was blood. This receptor was taken from a man older than 75 in good health. In DNA, the CDR3 is TGTGCCAGCAGCAGGACAGGGCCTACCTACGAGCAGTACTTC. It translates to CASSRTGPTYEQYF. Complete variable domain (other parts from reference TRBV7-2 and TRBJ2-7): GAGVSQSPSNKVTEKGKDVELRCDPISGHTALYWYRQSLGQGLEFLIYFQGNSAPDKSGLPSDRFSAERTGGSVSTLTIQRTQQEDSAVYLCASSRTGPTYEQYFGPGTRLTVT.